A selection of T cell receptor beta chains follows, all from one sample in a study of CD8+CD57+ T cells in acquired aplastic anemia. TCRdb called the reads again in MiXCR, with one record for every CDR3 protein. The data hold around 200,000 distinct CDR3 sequences, with around 60% observed a single time. Sequenced material: sorted CD4+, CD8+, or CD8+CD57+ T cells (not recorded which) from PBMCs. The source is a human donor in good health. Each CDR3 is given with its conserved first and last residue. The D gene is left open where the match is weak. Clone size, where shown, is once, few, many, or a class for clones that have expanded.

size,V,D,J,DNA,CDR3
NA,TRBV19,NA,TRBJ2-7,TGTGCCAGTAGGTCGAGTAGGGGAACCTTTGACGAGCAGTACTTC,CASRSSRGTFDEQYF
NA,TRBV20-1,TRBD1,TRBJ1-1,TGCAGTGCCCGGGACAGGGAGACTGAAGCTTTCTTT,CSARDRETEAFF
NA,TRBV24-1,TRBD2,TRBJ2-1,TGTGCCACCAGTGTAGCGGGGGGGTACAATGAGCAGTTCTTC,CATSVAGGYNEQFF
NA,TRBV20-1,TRBD2,TRBJ2-7,TGCAGTGCTCGGGACTACCTCTACGAGCAGTACTTC,CSARDYLYEQYF
many,TRBV20-1,NA,TRBJ2-3,TGCAGTGCTAGAGGGAACGGTACGCAGTATTTT,CSARGNGTQYF
NA,TRBV19,NA,TRBJ2-3,TGTGCCAGTAGAATCTCGTGGGATACGCAGTATTTT,CASRISWDTQYF
NA,TRBV7-8,NA,TRBJ2-7,TGTGCCAGCAGCTTAGGCCAGGGGGGGGAGCAGTACTTC,CASSLGQGGEQYF
NA,TRBV10-3,NA,TRBJ1-1,TGTGCCATCACCCCGAGGGGCGAAAACACTGAAGCTTTCTTT,CAITPRGENTEAFF
many,TRBV5-1,NA,TRBJ2-7,TGCGCCAGCAGCCACGGGTTGTCCGAGCAGTACTTC,CASSHGLSEQYF
NA,TRBV29-1,TRBD1,TRBJ1-6,TGCAGCGTTGAGGGACAGGGGGGTAATTCACCCCTCCACTTT,CSVEGQGGNSPLHF
NA,TRBV15,NA,TRBJ1-5,TGTGCCACCAGCAGAACAGGGACTCAGCCCCAGCATTTT,CATSRTGTQPQHF
once,TRBV4-3,TRBD2,TRBJ2-1,TGCGCCAGCAGCCTGGGACTAGCGGGGGGGTACCCGAACAATGAGCAGTTCTTC,CASSLGLAGGYPNNEQFF
NA,TRBV19,NA,TRBJ2-7,TGTGCCAGTAGTAAAACAGGGTCTAGCTCCTACGAGCAGTACTTC,CASSKTGSSSYEQYF
once,TRBV7-6,NA,TRBJ2-1,TGTGCCAGCAGCAAAAGCGGCAGCTCCTACAATGAGCAGTTCTTC,CASSKSGSSYNEQFF
NA,TRBV6-1,NA,TRBJ1-5,TGTGCCAGCAGTGAACCGGGTTCGCCTGTGCCCCAGCATTTT,CASSEPGSPVPQHF
NA,TRBV15,NA,TRBJ2-5,TGTGCCACCAGCAGAGATGGGAAAGACCAAGAGACCCAGTACTTC,CATSRDGKDQETQYF
once,TRBV5-6,NA,TRBJ2-5,TGTGCCAGCAGCTTAGATAGCGGATTACAAGAGACCCAGTACTTC,CASSLDSGLQETQYF
many,TRBV12-3/TRBV12-4,NA,TRBJ1-2,TGTGCCAGCAGTTTCTCCCGAACGGAAGGCTACACCTTC,CASSFSRTEGYTF
NA,TRBV20-1,NA,TRBJ2-7,TGCAGTGCTAGAGACCCCGGGACTTACGAGCAGTACTTC,CSARDPGTYEQYF
NA,TRBV7-2,TRBD2,TRBJ2-7,TGCGCCAGCAGCCCTCGCGGGACTAGTCCCTACGAGCAGTACTTC,CASSPRGTSPYEQYF
NA,TRBV7-9,NA,TRBJ2-7,TGTGCCAGCAGACGGGACTCCCTCTACGAGCAGTACTTC,CASRRDSLYEQYF
NA,TRBV20-1,NA,TRBJ2-5,TGCAGTGCTCCTAGTCTAAGGGGGGACCAGTACTTC,CSAPSLRGDQYF
NA,TRBV20-1,TRBD1,TRBJ2-1,TGCAGTGCTAAACCGGGGACAGGGGGAGCCAATGAGCAGTTCTTC,CSAKPGTGGANEQFF
NA,TRBV5-1,TRBD1,TRBJ1-1,TGTGCCAGCAGCCCAGGGGGGAGGGCGCTGAACACTGAAGCTTTCTTT,CASSPGGRALNTEAFF
NA,TRBV12-3/TRBV12-4,TRBD2,TRBJ2-1,TGTGCCAGCAGGGGGGACTATAGGGGTAATGAGCAGTTCTTC,CASRGDYRGNEQFF
once,TRBV2,NA,TRBJ1-1,TGTGCCAGTAGTCAACAGGGAATTTACGCTGAAGCTTTCTTT,CASSQQGIYAEAFF
NA,TRBV20-1,TRBD2,TRBJ2-5,TGCAGTGCCCCTGGGGGGGGTGAGACCCAGTACTTC,CSAPGGGETQYF
NA,TRBV6-6,NA,TRBJ1-5,TGTGCCAGCAGTTACGTCAACAATCAGCCCCTGCATTTC,CASSYVNNQPLHF
few,TRBV7-2,TRBD1,TRBJ1-1,TGTGCCAGCAGCGCTAGACAGGGAAGGAGGCACCCTGAAGCTTTCTTT,CASSARQGRRHPEAFF
NA,TRBV7-9,TRBD1,TRBJ1-4,TGTGCCAGCAGCCCCAGAAAGGACAGGGGGAATGAAAAACTGTTTTTT,CASSPRKDRGNEKLFF
NA,TRBV7-2,NA,TRBJ2-7,TGTGCCAGCAGCCCCAATCGCGACGTGCAGTACTTC,CASSPNRDVQYF
many,TRBV7-6,NA,TRBJ2-1,TGTGCCAGCAGCCGCACAGTGAGCTCCTACAATGAGCAGTTCTTC,CASSRTVSSYNEQFF
NA,TRBV24-1,NA,TRBJ1-1,TGTGCCACCAGCCTGACAGGTTACACTGAAGCTTTCTTT,CATSLTGYTEAFF
NA,TRBV4-1,NA,TRBJ1-1,TGCGCCAGCAGCACTCGGACAGATGCGAACACTGAAGCTTTCTTT,CASSTRTDANTEAFF
NA,TRBV20-1,NA,TRBJ1-2,TGCAGTGCCGCTATGCCCCTCACCGGCGGACGGATAAACTATGGCTACACCTTC,CSAAMPLTGGRINYGYTF
NA,TRBV20-1,TRBD1,TRBJ2-7,TGCAGTGCTAGGGGGGACAGGGTAGCCTACGAGCAGTACTTC,CSARGDRVAYEQYF
NA,TRBV7-9,TRBD2,TRBJ2-6,TGTGCCAGCAGCACACCCGCCGGGACTAGAGAGTCTGGGGCCAACGTCCTGACTTTC,CASSTPAGTRESGANVLTF
NA,TRBV6-5,NA,TRBJ1-2,TGTGCCAGCAGGCTCAGGTCCTCCGACTATGGCTACACCTTC,CASRLRSSDYGYTF
NA,TRBV5-1,TRBD1,TRBJ1-6,TGCGCCAGCAGCTTGGGGGGACAGGGGCAAAATTCACCCCTCCACTTT,CASSLGGQGQNSPLHF
NA,TRBV7-3,TRBD1,TRBJ1-3,TGTGCCAGCAGTTTAAACAGGGGTGGAAACACCATATATTTT,CASSLNRGGNTIYF
NA,TRBV20-1,TRBD2,TRBJ2-2,TGCAGTGCTAGACCCGGGGGGATATACACCGGGGAGCTGTTTTTT,CSARPGGIYTGELFF
NA,TRBV7-3,TRBD2,TRBJ2-7,TGTGCCAGCAGCTTAAGACTAGCGGGGGGCTACGAGCAGTACTTC,CASSLRLAGGYEQYF
few,TRBV7-6,TRBD1,TRBJ2-1,TGTGCCAGCAGTAGGGGGCCGGGAAATGAGCAGTTCTTC,CASSRGPGNEQFF
NA,TRBV24-1,NA,TRBJ1-5,TGTGCCAGCAGTGATTCAGTAAGGGTTCAGCCCCAGCATTTT,CASSDSVRVQPQHF
many,TRBV29-1,TRBD2,TRBJ2-1,TGCAGCGCACCGCAGGTAGCGGGGGTTGAGCAGTTCTTC,CSAPQVAGVEQFF
NA,TRBV7-3,TRBD2,TRBJ2-3,TGTGCCAGCAGCTTTTCGCTAGCGGCCACAGATACGCAGTATTTT,CASSFSLAATDTQYF
NA,TRBV19,NA,TRBJ1-5,TGTGCCAGTAGTGACGATTGGAATCAGCCCCAGCATTTT,CASSDDWNQPQHF
NA,TRBV7-2,TRBD2,TRBJ2-5,TGTGCCAGCAGCTCGCCAGGGGTAGCGGGAGTTCGGGAGACCCAGTACTTC,CASSSPGVAGVRETQYF
NA,TRBV7-9,TRBD2,TRBJ2-5,TGTGCCAGCAGCTCGACTAGCGGGGGACAAGAAGAGACCCAGTACTTC,CASSSTSGGQEETQYF
NA,TRBV7-6,NA,TRBJ1-2,TGTGCCAGCAGCTTAAATTGGGACGGGTCATATGGCTACACCTTC,CASSLNWDGSYGYTF
few,TRBV7-8,TRBD1,TRBJ1-1,TGTGCCAGCAGCTCCGGGACAGGGATGTTCTTT,CASSSGTGMFF
NA,TRBV7-9,TRBD2,TRBJ2-5,TGTGCCAGCAGCCCAGGACTAGCGGGGGGGGAGACCCAGTACTTC,CASSPGLAGGETQYF
medium-sized,TRBV14,NA,TRBJ2-7,TGTGCCAGCAGCCAAGGACCGGCGCTCGAGCAGTACTTC,CASSQGPALEQYF
NA,TRBV7-3,NA,TRBJ2-2,TGTGCCAGCAGTTTACAGGGCCAAGGGGAGCTGTTTTTT,CASSLQGQGELFF
NA,TRBV25-1,NA,TRBJ2-5,TGTGCCAGCAGTGAATTGGGACAGCGGGAAGAGACCCAGTACTTC,CASSELGQREETQYF
many,TRBV19,NA,TRBJ2-5,TGTGCCAGTAGTATTGGAGTTTCGCAAGAGACCCAGTACTTC,CASSIGVSQETQYF
few,TRBV2,TRBD1,TRBJ1-6,TGTGCCAGCAGTGATAGGGGACAGGGAAGCTCCTATAATTCACCCCTCCACTTT,CASSDRGQGSSYNSPLHF
once,TRBV2,TRBD1,TRBJ1-5,TGTGCCAGCAGTGAAGTGGACAGGGACCAGCCCCAGCATTTT,CASSEVDRDQPQHF
NA,TRBV10-3,TRBD2,TRBJ2-5,TGTGCCAGCAGTTACAGCGGAACCTCGGCGGGAGGAGTGGAGACCCAGTACTTC,CASSYSGTSAGGVETQYF
once,TRBV20-1,NA,TRBJ2-3,TGCAGTGCTACCCCAGGGGGCACAGATACGCAGTATTTT,CSATPGGTDTQYF